This T cell receptor (beta chain) was sequenced during a study of cytomegalovirus exposure and HLA in healthy donors. Study context: Across 350 to 400 genotyped donors, 81% landed in the Caucasian-associated ancestry cluster.

As to this clone: Antigen unknown.

Study findings and constraints: There were several of the most significant clusters that appeared linked to common viral pathogens in a later analysis. Later work showed greater clonal expansion in HLA-associated TCR beta chains than in equally common others. In an earlier analysis, in roughly 600 donors, most V segments appeared productive either ~87% or ~30% of the time.

V was pared by 2 bases and J by 3 bases, with 3 bases of the junction left unmatched. The germline V gene encodes CDR1 MNHNY and CDR2 SVGAGI (reference sequence). This CDR3 has 14 residues. Both 60 Vbeta primers and 13 Jbeta primers went into the PCR. TCRdb's copy holds only in-frame clones and misses some; the assay was immunoSEQ multiplex PCR. Across just over 200,000 clones, the top ten clones capture 0.9% to 1.4% of the sample. Sequenced: PBMCs. The receptor's source is a girl under 10 years old in good health and CMV-seropositive. V and J are TRBV6-6 and TRBJ2-5; TRBD2 matches 7 bases. The CDR3: CASSYRAGKETQYF. The CDR3 DNA reads as TGTGCCAGCAGTTACCGAGCGGGGAAAGAGACCCAGTACTTC.